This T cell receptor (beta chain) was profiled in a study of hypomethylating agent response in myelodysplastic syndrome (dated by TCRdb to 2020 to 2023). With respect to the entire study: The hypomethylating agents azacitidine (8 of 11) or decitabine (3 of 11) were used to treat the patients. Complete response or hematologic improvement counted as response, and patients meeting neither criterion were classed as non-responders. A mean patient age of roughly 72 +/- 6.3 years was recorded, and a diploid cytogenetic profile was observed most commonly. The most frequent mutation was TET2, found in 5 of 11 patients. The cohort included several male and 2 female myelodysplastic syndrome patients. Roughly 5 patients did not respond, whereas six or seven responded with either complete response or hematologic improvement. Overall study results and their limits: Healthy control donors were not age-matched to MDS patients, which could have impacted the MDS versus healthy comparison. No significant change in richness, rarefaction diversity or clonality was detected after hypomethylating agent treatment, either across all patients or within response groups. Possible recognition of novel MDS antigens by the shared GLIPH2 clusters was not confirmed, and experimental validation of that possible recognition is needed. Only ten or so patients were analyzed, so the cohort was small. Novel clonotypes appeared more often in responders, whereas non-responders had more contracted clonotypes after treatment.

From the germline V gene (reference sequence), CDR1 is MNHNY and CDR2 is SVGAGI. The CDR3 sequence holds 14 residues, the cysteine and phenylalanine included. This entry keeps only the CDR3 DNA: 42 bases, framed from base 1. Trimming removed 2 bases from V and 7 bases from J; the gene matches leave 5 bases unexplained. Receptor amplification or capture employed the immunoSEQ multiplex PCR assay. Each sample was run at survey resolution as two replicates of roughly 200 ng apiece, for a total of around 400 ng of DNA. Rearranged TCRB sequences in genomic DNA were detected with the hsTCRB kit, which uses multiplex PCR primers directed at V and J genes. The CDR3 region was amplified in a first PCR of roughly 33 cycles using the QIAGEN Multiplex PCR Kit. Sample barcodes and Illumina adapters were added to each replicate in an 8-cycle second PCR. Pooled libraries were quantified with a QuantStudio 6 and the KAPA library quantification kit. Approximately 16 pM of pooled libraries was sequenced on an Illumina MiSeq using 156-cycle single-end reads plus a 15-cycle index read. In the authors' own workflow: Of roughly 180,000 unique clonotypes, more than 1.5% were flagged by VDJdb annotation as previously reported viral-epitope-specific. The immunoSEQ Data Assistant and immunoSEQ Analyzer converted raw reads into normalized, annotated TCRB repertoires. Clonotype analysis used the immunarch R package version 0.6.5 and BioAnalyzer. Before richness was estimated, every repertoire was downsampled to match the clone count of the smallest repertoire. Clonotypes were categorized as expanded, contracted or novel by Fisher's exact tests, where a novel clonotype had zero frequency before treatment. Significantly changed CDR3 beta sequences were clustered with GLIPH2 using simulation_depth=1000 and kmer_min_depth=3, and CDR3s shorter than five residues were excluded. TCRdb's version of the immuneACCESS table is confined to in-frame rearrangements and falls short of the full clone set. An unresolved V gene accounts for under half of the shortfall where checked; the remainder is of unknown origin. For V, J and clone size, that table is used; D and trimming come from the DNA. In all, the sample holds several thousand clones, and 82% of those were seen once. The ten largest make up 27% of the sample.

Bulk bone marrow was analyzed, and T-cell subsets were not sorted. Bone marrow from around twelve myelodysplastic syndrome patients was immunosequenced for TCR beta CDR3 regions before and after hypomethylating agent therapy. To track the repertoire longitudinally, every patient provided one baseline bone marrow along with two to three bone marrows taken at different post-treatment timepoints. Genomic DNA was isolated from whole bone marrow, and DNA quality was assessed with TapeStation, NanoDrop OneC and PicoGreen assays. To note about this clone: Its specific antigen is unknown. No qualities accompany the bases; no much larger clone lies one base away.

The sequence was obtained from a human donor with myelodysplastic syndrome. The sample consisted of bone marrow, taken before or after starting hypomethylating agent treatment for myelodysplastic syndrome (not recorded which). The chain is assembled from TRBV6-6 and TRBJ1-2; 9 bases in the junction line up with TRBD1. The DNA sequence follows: TGTGCCAGCAGTTACGGGATGACAGGGGGTGGCTACACCTTC. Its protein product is CASSYGMTGGGYTF.